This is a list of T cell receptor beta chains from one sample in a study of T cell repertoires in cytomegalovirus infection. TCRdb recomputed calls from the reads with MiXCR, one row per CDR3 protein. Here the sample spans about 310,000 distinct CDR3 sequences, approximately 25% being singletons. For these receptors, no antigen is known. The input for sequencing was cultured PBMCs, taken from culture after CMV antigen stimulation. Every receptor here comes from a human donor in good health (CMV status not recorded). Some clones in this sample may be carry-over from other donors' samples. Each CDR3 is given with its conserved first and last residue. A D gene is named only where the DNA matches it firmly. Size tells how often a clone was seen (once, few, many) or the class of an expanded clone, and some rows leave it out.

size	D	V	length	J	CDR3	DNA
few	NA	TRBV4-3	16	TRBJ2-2	CASSQDRGLNTGELFF	TGCGCCAGCAGCCAAGACCGCGGGCTGAACACCGGGGAGCTGTTTTTT
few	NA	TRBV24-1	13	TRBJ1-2	CATSDSGQGGYTF	TGTGCCACCAGTGATTCAGGCCAGGGCGGCTACACCTTC
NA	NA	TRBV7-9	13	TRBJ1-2	CASSATPGYGYTF	TGTGCCAGCAGCGCAACTCCAGGGTATGGCTACACCTTC
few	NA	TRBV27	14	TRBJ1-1	CASRTGQLNTEAFF	TGTGCCAGCAGGACCGGACAGTTGAACACTGAAGCTTTCTTT
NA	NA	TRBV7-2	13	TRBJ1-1	CASSSGHGRDAFF	TGTGCCAGCAGCTCGGGGCATGGTCGTGATGCTTTCTTT
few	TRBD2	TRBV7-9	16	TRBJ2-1	CASSLTTSGSRNEQFF	TGTGCCAGCAGCTTAACCACTAGCGGGAGTCGGAATGAGCAGTTCTTC
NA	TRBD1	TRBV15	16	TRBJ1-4	CATSRDGTVSNEKLFF	TGTGCCACCAGCAGGGACGGGACAGTATCTAATGAAAAACTGTTTTTT
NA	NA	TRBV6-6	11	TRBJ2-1	CASSNRPEQFF	TGTGCCAGCAGCAACCGTCCGGAGCAGTTCTTC
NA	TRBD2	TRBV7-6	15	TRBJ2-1	CASSVSGSSRNEQFF	TGTGCCAGCAGCGTTAGCGGGAGTTCTCGCAATGAGCAGTTCTTC
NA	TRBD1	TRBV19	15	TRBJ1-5	CASSTLQGSNQPQHF	TGTGCCAGTAGTACTCTACAGGGGAGCAATCAGCCCCAGCATTTT
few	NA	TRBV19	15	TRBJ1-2	CASIPTRGPTYGYTF	TGTGCCAGCATACCCACGAGGGGACCAACCTATGGCTACACCTTC
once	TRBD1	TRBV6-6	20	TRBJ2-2	CASSLNPIVQGASNTGELFF	TGTGCCAGCAGTTTGAATCCGATTGTACAGGGGGCGTCGAACACCGGGGAGCTGTTTTTT
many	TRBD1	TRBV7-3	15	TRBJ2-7	CASSSYGTGAYEQYF	TGTGCCAGCAGCTCCTACGGGACAGGGGCGTACGAGCAGTACTTC
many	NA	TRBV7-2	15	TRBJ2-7	CASSLGLASSYEQYF	TGTGCCAGCAGCCTGGGACTCGCGAGCTCCTACGAGCAGTACTTC
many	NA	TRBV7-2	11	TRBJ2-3	CASSLEDTQYF	TGTGCCAGCAGCTTAGAAGATACGCAGTATTTT
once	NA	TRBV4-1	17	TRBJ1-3	CASSRIPAAGSGNTIYF	TGCGCCAGCAGCCGCATCCCGGCGGCTGGCTCTGGAAACACCATATATTTT
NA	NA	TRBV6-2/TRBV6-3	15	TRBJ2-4	CASSYPGLPWDIQYF	TGTGCCAGCAGTTACCCGGGACTTCCCTGGGACATTCAGTACTTC
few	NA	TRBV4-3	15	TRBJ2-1	CASSQDPKGGDEQFF	TGCGCCAGCAGCCAAGACCCGAAAGGGGGGGATGAGCAGTTCTTC
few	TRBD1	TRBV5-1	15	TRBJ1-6	CASSAGQDYGSPLHF	TGCGCCAGCAGCGCCGGACAGGATTACGGGTCACCCCTCCACTTT
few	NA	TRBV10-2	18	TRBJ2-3	CASSGRPGEPPAGDTQYF	TGCGCCAGCAGTGGCCGCCCGGGGGAGCCCCCCGCGGGAGATACGCAGTATTTT
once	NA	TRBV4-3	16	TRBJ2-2	CASSQDWQGLIGELFF	TGCGCCAGCAGCCAAGATTGGCAGGGACTCATCGGGGAGCTGTTTTTT
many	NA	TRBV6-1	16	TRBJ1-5	CASSEGEYGSNQPQHF	TGTGCCAGCAGTGAGGGGGAGTACGGGAGCAATCAGCCCCAGCATTTT
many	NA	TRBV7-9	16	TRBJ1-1	CASTTGEGGGDTEAFF	TGTGCCAGCACCACTGGGGAGGGGGGTGGGGACACTGAAGCTTTCTTT
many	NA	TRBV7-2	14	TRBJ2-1	CASSFQRDYNEQFF	TGTGCCAGCAGCTTCCAGCGTGACTACAATGAGCAGTTCTTC
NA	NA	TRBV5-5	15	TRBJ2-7	CASRTGTTGPYEQYF	TGTGCCAGCAGAACCGGGACCACCGGCCCCTACGAGCAGTACTTC
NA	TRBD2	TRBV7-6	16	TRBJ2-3	CASSLEAGVGTDTQYF	TGTGCCAGCAGCTTAGAAGCGGGAGTCGGCACAGATACGCAGTATTTT
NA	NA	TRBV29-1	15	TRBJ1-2	CSVEDDRSANYGYTF	TGCAGCGTTGAAGATGACAGGTCAGCTAACTATGGCTACACCTTC
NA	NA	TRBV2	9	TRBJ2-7	CASSGPLEF	TGTGCCAGCAGTGGTCCTCTAGAATTC
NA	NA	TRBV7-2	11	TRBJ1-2	CASSSGSGYTF	TGTGCCAGCAGCTCCGGGAGTGGCTACACCTTC
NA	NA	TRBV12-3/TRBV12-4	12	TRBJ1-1	CASSLVRREAFF	TGTGCCAGCAGTTTAGTCAGGCGTGAAGCTTTCTTT
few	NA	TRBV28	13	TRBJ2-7	CASSSLGGYEQYF	TGTGCCAGCAGTTCCCTCGGGGGTTACGAGCAGTACTTC
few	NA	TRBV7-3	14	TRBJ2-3	CASSLQGSTDTQYF	TGTGCCAGCAGCCTTCAGGGGAGCACAGATACGCAGTATTTT
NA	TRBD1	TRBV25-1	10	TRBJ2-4	CASQGDIQYF	TGTGCCAGCCAGGGGGACATTCAGTACTTC
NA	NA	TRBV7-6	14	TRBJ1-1	CASGSGAGNTEAFF	TGTGCCAGCGGTAGCGGCGCGGGGAACACTGAAGCTTTCTTT
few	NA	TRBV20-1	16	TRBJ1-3	CSASHSPLRSGNTIYF	TGCAGTGCTAGTCACAGTCCCCTCCGCTCTGGAAACACCATATATTTT